Listed here is a single T cell receptor (beta chain). The sample comes from a study of blood T cell repertoires in COVID-19. For the study at large: Both acute and convalescent COVID-19 samples were obtained from the United States, Italy and Spain.

The germline CDR1 and CDR2 sequences are MGHDK and SYGVNS. Trimming cost V 3 bases and J 1 base; bases outside gene matches: 2. CDR3 length: 16 amino acids. Which cohort a participant joined came from the clinical history participants gave. The repertoire was sequenced with immunoSEQ multiplex PCR; TCRdb's copy has only in-frame clones and lacks some. The top ten clones hold 0.95% to 1.5% of a sample with approximately 260,000 clones, around 89% of them seen once. The chain couples TRBV25-1 to TRBJ2-1, with 11 bases identical to TRBD2. Source material: PBMCs or T cells enriched from blood (not recorded which). This clonotype was obtained from a woman aged 40-49 years with acute COVID-19. The CDR3: CASSDVAGGSYNEQFF. DNA for the CDR3: TGTGCCAGCAGTGACGTAGCGGGAGGGTCCTACAATGAGCAGTTCTTC.